These 18 T cell receptor beta chains originate from one sample sequenced in a study of immune evolution from preneoplasia to lung adenocarcinoma. Generated by immunoSEQ multiplex PCR, the TCRdb table keeps only in-frame clones and is missing some. The sample lists approximately 9,000 clones, 70% to 90% seen once, with roughly 5.7% in the top ten. Sequenced input: FFPE minimally invasive lung adenocarcinoma tissue. The receptor source for this set is a person aged 65 to 79 with lung adenocarcinoma.

The table lists this clone with a count of one. J is TRBJ1-1 and V is TRBV6-5; D is perhaps TRBD1 (6 bases). V was pared by 5 bases and J by 5 bases, with 15 bases between. The CDR3 is 14 residues long. Looked up from germline, CDR1 is MNHEY and CDR2 is SVGAGI. The DNA of the CDR3 is TGTGCCAGCAGTCTATCACAGGGATATACTGAAGCTTTCTTT. It specifies CASSLSQGYTEAFF.

This clone was counted between two and nine times. The V and J genes are TRBV5-1 and TRBJ1-2, with TRBD1 as a possible D gene (5 bases). The V gene's germline CDR1 is SGHRS and CDR2 YFSETQ. V lost 6 bases to trimming and J lost 6 bases, with 18 bases between them. This CDR3 comprises 14 residues. The CDR3 nucleotides read TGCGCCAGCACCAGGGACCGGGGGAGCGATGGCTACACCTTC. Protein sequence: CASTRDRGSDGYTF. Combining the CDR3 with reference TRBV5-1 and TRBJ1-2 gives the whole variable domain KAGVTQTPRYLIKTRGQQVTLSCSPISGHRSVSWYQQTPGQGLQFLFEYFSETQRNKGNFPGRFSGRQFSNSRSEMNVSTLELGDSALYLCASTRDRGSDGYTFGSGTRLTVV.

V usage is TRBV27 and J usage is TRBJ2-6; no firm D call. V gave up 3 bases and J gave up 0 bases, with 6 bases separating them. CDR3 length: 15 residues. Looked up from germline, CDR1 is MNHEY and CDR2 is SMNVEV (reference sequence). The CDR3 protein is CASSFLVSGANVLTF. In DNA form, the CDR3 reads TGTGCCAGCAGTTTTTTAGTCTCTGGGGCCAACGTCCTGACTTTC. Supplemented by reference TRBV27 and TRBJ2-6, the full variable domain reads EAQVTQNPRYLITVTGKKLTVTCSQNMNHEYMSWYRQDPGLGLRQIYYSMNVEVTDKGDVPEGYKVSRKEKRNFPLILESPSPNQTSLYFCASSFLVSGANVLTFGAGSRLTVL.

The V call is TRBV28, the J call TRBJ1-1; D unclear. The CDR3 runs 12 residues. Trimming removed 7 bases at V and 0 bases at J, with 6 bases between. CDR1 is MDHEN, CDR2 SYDVKM, per germline. The CDR3 protein is CASTQMNTEAFF. The CDR3 bases are TGTGCCAGCACCCAAATGAACACTGAAGCTTTCTTT.

J is TRBJ2-2 and V is TRBV11-3; no definite D call. The CDR3 runs 13 residues. Germline V gene lookup returns CDR1 SGHNT and CDR2 YENEEA. The ends were cut back, 1 base at V and 6 bases at J, with 6 bases in the middle. Here the CDR3 reads CASSLAQPGELFF. In DNA, the CDR3 is TGTGCCAGCAGCTTAGCCCAACCCGGGGAGCTGTTTTTT.

The chain is built from TRBV20-1 and TRBJ2-7, with D possibly TRBD2 on 5 matching bases. The CDR3 extends over 11 amino acids. CDR1 is DFQATT, CDR2 SNEGSKA, per germline (reference sequence). The V end lost 1 base, the J end lost 4 bases, and 5 bases lay between the germline ends. The CDR3 sequence is CSARGGYEQYF. The CDR3 DNA follows: TGCAGTGCTAGAGGCGGGTACGAGCAGTACTTC.

The J gene is TRBJ1-2, the V gene TRBV7-2, with 7 bases matching TRBD1. V was pared by 1 base and J by 8 bases, with 4 bases of the junction left unmatched. The V gene's germline CDR1 is SGHTA and CDR2 FQGNSA. The CDR3 is 13 amino acids. The CDR3 protein is CASSLDRGDGYTF. The CDR3, as DNA: TGTGCCAGCAGCTTAGACAGGGGTGACGGCTACACCTTC.

In DNA, the CDR3 is TGTGCCAGCAGCCTTGTCATGGGCTATGGCTACACCTTC. Residues: CASSLVMGYGYTF. The chain joins TRBV7-9 to TRBJ1-2; no reliable D call. Germline V gene sequence: CDR1 SEHNR, CDR2 FQNEAQ (reference sequence). The CDR3 is 13 amino acids. Trimming cost V 5 bases and J 4 bases, with 11 bases left between them.

The chain carries TRBV19 and TRBJ1-2, with no clear D. V was pared by 2 bases and J by 5 bases, with 9 bases between. The germline V gene encodes CDR1 LNHDA and CDR2 SQIVND (reference sequence). The CDR3 is made up of 13 amino acids. In nucleotides, the CDR3 is TGTGCCAGTAGTATAAGCAGGAGATATGGCTACACCTTC. It translates to CASSISRRYGYTF.

The rearrangement links TRBV2 to TRBJ2-7, with 8 positions matching TRBD2. CDR1 and CDR2 from the germline V gene are SNHLY and FYNNEI. The CDR3 runs to 13 residues. V lost 11 bases and J lost 2; bases outside the gene matches: 8. The CDR3 spells CARGRGVTYEQYF. The CDR3, as DNA: TGTGCCCGGGGGCGGGGGGTAACCTACGAGCAGTACTTC.

V is TRBV5-1 and J is TRBJ2-7; perhaps D is TRBD1 or TRBD2 (5 bases each). The germline V gene encodes CDR1 SGHRS and CDR2 YFSETQ. The CDR3 runs 14 residues. Trimming stripped 1 base from V and 2 bases from J, with 10 bases between. This CDR3 is CASSLTGTTYEQYF. In nucleotides, the CDR3 is TGCGCCAGCAGCTTGACCGGGACGACCTACGAGCAGTACTTC.

Comment on this clone: One end of the junction is discordant with germline, which a read error may explain. Other DNA sequences of this sample code for an identical CDR3. The V gene is TRBV27, the J gene TRBJ2-5, with D perhaps TRBD2 (6 bases). The germline V gene has CDR1 MNHEY and CDR2 SMNVEV (reference sequence). This CDR3 has 13 residues. CDR3 in amino acids: CASSIWGEETQYF. The CDR3 bases are TGTGCTAGCAGTATTTGGGGGGAAGAGACCCAGTACTTC.

This chain connects TRBV21-1 to TRBJ1-3. TRBV21-1 is reported as a pseudogene. CDR3 length: 17 amino acids. The CDR3: CASSKNILARSGNTIYF. DNA of the CDR3: TGTGCCAGCAGCAAAAATATTCTGGCAAGGTCTGGAAACACCATATATTTT.

The chain has TRBV28 and TRBJ1-1; weak D call: TRBD1 (6 bases). V was clipped by 5 bases and J by 11 bases, with 15 bases between them. The CDR3 runs 12 residues. Germline V CDR1 and CDR2: MDHEN, SYDVKM. The CDR3 coding sequence is TGTGCCAGCAGTCGTCCCCGGGACATTGCTTTCTTT. Protein product: CASSRPRDIAFF.

The chain recombines TRBV21-1 with TRBJ2-3. TRBV21-1 is given as a pseudogene. There are 15 residues in the CDR3. The CDR3 DNA sequence: TGTGCCAGTACCCAAGGGTTGGGGTGCACAGATACGCAGTATTTT. Encoded protein: CASTQGLGCTDTQYF.

The gene calls are TRBV11-2 and TRBJ2-2; no clear D gene. Trimming took off 5 bases at V and 3 bases at J, with 19 bases between the two ends. Looked up from germline, CDR1 is SGHAT and CDR2 is FQNNGV. The CDR3 runs 17 residues. In nucleotides, the CDR3 is TGTGCCAGCAGCCCCAGACTCTTTGGACGCGACACCGGGGAGCTGTTTTTT. Its protein is CASSPRLFGRDTGELFF.

This rearrangement joins TRBV5-1 to TRBJ2-1; D gene ambiguous. Germline values: CDR1 SGHRS, CDR2 YFSETQ. This CDR3 region has 15 residues. Trimming removed 1 base at V and 4 bases at J, with 12 bases between. CDR3 region: CASSLWLERYNEQFF. The DNA of the CDR3 is TGCGCCAGCAGCTTGTGGTTAGAAAGGTACAATGAGCAGTTCTTC.

A single count supports this clone. V usage is TRBV6-6 and J usage is TRBJ1-1; tentative D call: TRBD1 (6 bases). The CDR3 extends over 13 amino acids. V was pared by 6 bases and J by 1 base, with 9 bases between. Looked up from germline, CDR1 is MNHNY and CDR2 is SVGAGI (reference sequence). Here the CDR3 DNA reads TGTGCCAGCAGGGACAGATCGAACACTGAAGCTTTCTTT. Translation gives CASRDRSNTEAFF.